The rows below give T cell receptor beta chains drawn from one sample of a study of memory CD4+ T cells and cytomegalovirus serostatus. Assay: immunoSEQ multiplex PCR; the TCRdb copy retains only in-frame clones and omits some. The data contain around 60,000 clones, approximately 78% of them seen just once; the ten biggest clones take up approximately 0.92%. The sequenced sample consisted of memory CD4+ T cells from blood. The receptors shown here come from an adult in good health and CMV-seronegative. Each CDR3 is given with its conserved first and last residue. D genes are given only for firm matches. Some rows have no size entry. The others give once, few or many, or a class for an expanded clone.

j_call clone_size v_call d_call cdr3_aa cdr3_nt
TRBJ2-6 once TRBV5-4 NA CASSLEGLSLAGANVLTF TGTGCCAGCAGCTTGGAAGGCCTCTCTCTGGCTGGGGCCAACGTCCTGACTTTC
TRBJ2-5 NA TRBV30 TRBD2 CAWTLGGRMETQYF TGTGCCTGGACCCTGGGCGGGAGGATGGAGACCCAGTACTTC
TRBJ2-7 NA TRBV28 TRBD2 CASSQDWSSGRHPITYEQYF TGTGCCAGCAGCCAGGACTGGTCTAGCGGGAGACATCCGATCACCTACGAGCAGTACTTC
TRBJ2-6 once TRBV19 NA CASSMGPVSFSGANVLTF TGTGCCAGTAGTATGGGACCAGTTTCCTTCTCTGGGGCCAACGTCCTGACTTTC
TRBJ2-7 NA TRBV7-6 NA CASSLVGGRGHEQYF TGTGCCAGCAGCTTAGTTGGTGGCAGGGGTCACGAGCAGTACTTC
TRBJ2-4 NA TRBV7-2 TRBD1 CASSTIRDRKNIQYF TGTGCCAGCAGCACCATCCGGGACAGAAAAAACATTCAGTACTTC
TRBJ2-1 NA TRBV30 TRBD2 CAWGTSSEQFF TGTGCCTGGGGGACTAGCAGTGAGCAGTTCTTC
TRBJ1-1 few TRBV14 NA CASSPGAMNTEAFF TGTGCCAGCAGCCCAGGGGCGATGAACACTGAAGCTTTCTTT
TRBJ1-1 medium-sized TRBV29-1 NA CSVRTGAYEAFF TGCAGCGTACGAACGGGTGCATATGAAGCTTTCTTT
TRBJ2-2 NA TRBV2 NA CASTRLTNTGELFF TGTGCCAGCACGCGATTAACGAACACCGGGGAGCTGTTTTTT
TRBJ1-2 few TRBV7-9 TRBD1 CASSLGQVGQVTF TGTGCCAGCAGCTTAGGCCAGGTGGGACAGGTGACCTTC
TRBJ1-4 NA TRBV5-5 TRBD1 CASSNHAKDRAGKLFF TGTGCCAGCAGCAATCACGCGAAGGACAGGGCAGGTAAACTGTTTTTT
TRBJ1-1 few TRBV9 NA CASSPSQGRRAFF TGTGCCAGCAGCCCTTCCCAGGGCAGGCGGGCTTTCTTT
TRBJ1-5 few TRBV30 TRBD1 CAWSPGTGMYQPQHF TGTGCCTGGAGTCCAGGGACAGGGATGTATCAGCCCCAGCATTTT
TRBJ2-1 NA TRBV28 NA CASSTGGRGRNEQFF TGTGCCAGCAGCACGGGGGGCAGGGGGCGGAATGAGCAGTTCTTC
TRBJ1-5 few TRBV18 NA CASSPGDQPQHF TGTGCCAGCTCACCAGGGGATCAGCCCCAGCATTTT
TRBJ2-3 NA TRBV6-5 NA CASSYKGGEDTQYF TGTGCCAGCAGTTACAAAGGGGGAGAAGATACGCAGTATTTT
TRBJ1-1 few TRBV19 NA CASIPPGVNTEAFF TGTGCCAGTATCCCCCCAGGCGTAAACACTGAAGCTTTCTTT
TRBJ2-2 NA TRBV7-3 NA CASSTPPPGELFF TGTGCCAGCAGCACACCCCCTCCCGGGGAGCTGTTTTTT
TRBJ1-2 once TRBV18 NA CASSPGLRSQRFYGYTF TGTGCCAGCTCACCGGGACTGAGGAGTCAGAGGTTCTATGGCTACACCTTC
TRBJ2-7 NA TRBV7-8 NA CASSFGSSYEQYF TGTGCCAGCAGCTTCGGAAGCTCCTACGAGCAGTACTTC
TRBJ1-4 NA TRBV6-5 NA CASSLSYTTNEKLFF TGTGCCAGCAGTCTTTCTTATACAACTAATGAAAAACTGTTTTTT
TRBJ2-7 NA TRBV28 TRBD2 CASSSGGRSHEQYF TGTGCCAGCAGTTCGGGGGGGCGCAGCCACGAGCAGTACTTC